The source of this TCR beta chain is a study of T cell repertoires in cytomegalovirus infection. Study-wide background: Public TCR beta signatures provided an indication of both CMV infection and a matching HLA type.

This clonotype was counted only a few times. TCRdb ran MiXCR on the reads and lists one entry per CDR3 protein. The table lists hundreds of thousands of distinct CDR3 sequences, under 40% of them singletons. Germline assignment: CDR1 SEHNR and CDR2 FQNEAQ (reference sequence). This CDR3 is 14 amino acids long. Trimming removed 1 base from V and 8 bases from J; junction bases left unmatched: 3. The material sequenced was PBMCs. The rearrangement links TRBV7-9 to TRBJ1-4; 8 positions agree with TRBD1. The clonotype was recovered from a human donor in good health (CMV status not recorded). Some clones in this sample may be carry-over from other donors' samples. CDR3 DNA: TGTGCCAGCAGCTTAGGTGGGACAGGCGAAAAACTGTTTTTT. It codes for CASSLGGTGEKLFF. Supplemented by reference TRBV7-9 and TRBJ1-4, the full variable domain reads DTGVSQNPRHKITKRGQNVTFRCDPISEHNRLYWYRQTLGQGPEFLTYFQNEAQLEKSRLLSDRFSAERPKGSFSTLEIQRTEQGDSAMYLCASSLGGTGEKLFFGSGTQLSVL.